Shown below are 16 T cell receptor beta chains from a single sample sequenced in a study of identical twins. MiXCR, applied by TCRdb to the 5' RACE reads, yields one record per CDR3 protein. The top ten clones hold 3% of a sample with 270,000 or so distinct CDR3 sequences, approximately 8.6% of them seen once. The sample was also linked to a second study, of yellow fever vaccine responses in identical twins.

Sequenced input: CD8+ T cells sorted from blood. These receptors were collected from a woman aged 18-29 years in good health.

The rearrangement uses TRBV7-2 and TRBJ2-7; 11 bases are shared with TRBD2. Germline loops: CDR1 SGHTA, CDR2 FQGNSA. The junction had 6 bases not matched to a gene; V was cut back by 5 bases and J by 0 bases. This CDR3 contains 16 residues. The DNA for the CDR3 is TGTGCCAGCAGCCCCCCTAGCGGGGGGACCTCCTACGAGCAGTACTTC. It specifies CASSPPSGGTSYEQYF.

The gene calls are TRBV7-3 and TRBJ2-3; 12 bases are a match to TRBD2. Germline CDR1 SGHTA, CDR2 FQGTGA. The junction had 7 bases not matched to a gene; V was cut back by 2 bases and J by 1 base. The CDR3 is 18 amino acids. The CDR3 loop reads CASSLGYRTSGGTDTQYF. CDR3 bases: TGTGCCAGCAGCTTAGGGTACCGGACTAGCGGGGGCACAGATACGCAGTATTTT.

The CDR3 region is CASSEGDWANQPQHF. The DNA for the CDR3 is TGTGCCAGCAGCGAAGGGGACTGGGCCAATCAGCCCCAGCATTTT. The V gene is TRBV9, the J gene TRBJ1-5, with D possibly matching TRBD1 (5 bases). Germline V CDR1 and CDR2: SGDLS, YYNGEE. The CDR3 is 15 amino acids. Deletions cut 3 bases from V and 3 bases from J, with 13 bases between.

This clonotype was seen only a few times. V is TRBV5-5 and J is TRBJ2-7, with D perhaps TRBD2 (6 bases). The CDR3 runs 13 residues. The germline CDR1 and CDR2 sequences are SGHKS and YYEKEE (reference sequence). V lost 10 bases and J lost 3, with 17 bases in between. The CDR3 loop is CAVSGGVSYEQYF. The CDR3 DNA reads TGTGCCGTCAGTGGAGGGGTAAGCTACGAGCAGTACTTC.

This clonotype has ten or more counts. The chain carries TRBV21-1 and TRBJ2-2; the D call in the table, TRBD1, was not verified against the DNA. TRBV21-1 counts as a pseudogene. The CDR3 spans 18 residues. This CDR3 is CASSNAITGDVSTGELFF. In DNA form, the CDR3 reads TGTGCCAGCAGCAATGCAATCACAGGGGATGTGTCGACCGGGGAGCTGTTTTTT.

This clonotype was seen a handful of times. The chain has TRBV20-1 and TRBJ2-7; TRBD1 matches 10 bases. The germline gives CDR1 DFQATT, CDR2 SNEGSKA (reference sequence). The CDR3 runs to 13 residues. V gave up 7 bases and J gave up 4 bases; unmatched junction bases: 7. CDR3: CSVLDRGRYEQYF. The CDR3 DNA reads TGCAGTGTCCTCGACAGGGGGCGGTACGAGCAGTACTTC.

This chain links TRBV7-2 with TRBJ1-4; D uncertain. Germline V gene sequence: CDR1 SGHTA, CDR2 FQGNSA. Trimming shortened V by 1 base and J by 8 bases, and 14 bases separated the two germline ends. The CDR3 totals 15 residues. The CDR3 is CASSLVGGLQEKLFF. For the CDR3, the DNA is TGTGCCAGCAGCTTAGTGGGAGGGCTCCAAGAAAAACTGTTTTTT.

This clonotype came up many times. V usage is TRBV7-9 and J usage is TRBJ2-2; D remains unclear. The V end was cut by 2 bases, the J end by 7 bases, with 5 bases between. This CDR3 region has 12 residues. From germline, CDR1 is SEHNR and CDR2 FQNEAQ (reference sequence). The CDR3 DNA is TGTGCCAGCAGCTTATTAAACGGGGAGCTGTTTTTT. Its translation is CASSLLNGELFF.

The chain recombines TRBV10-3 with TRBJ2-7, with 14 bases lining up with TRBD2. This CDR3 contains 17 residues. Per the germline V gene, CDR1 is ENHRY and CDR2 is SYGVKD. Losses at the gene ends were 6 bases for V and 0 bases for J; bases not matched to a gene: 7. CDR3 bases: TGTGCCATCAGGACCGGGACTAGCGGGAGAGGCTCCTACGAGCAGTACTTC. It specifies CAIRTGTSGRGSYEQYF.

This clonotype was detected many times. This chain joins TRBV27 and TRBJ2-3; 15 bases agree with TRBD2. V was clipped by 6 bases and J by 3 bases; unmatched bases: 7. This CDR3 has 17 amino acids. Germline CDR1 reads MNHEY; CDR2 reads SMNVEV (reference sequence). CDR3 nucleotide sequence: TGTGCCAGCAGCCTAACCGGGACTAGCGGGAGGACAGATACGCAGTATTTT. It yields the protein CASSLTGTSGRTDTQYF.

This sequence joins TRBV5-1 and TRBJ2-1; 9 bases are shared with TRBD2. J lost 5 bases, V lost 3 bases, and 21 bases had no gene match. CDR1 is SGHRS and CDR2 is YFSETQ in the germline V gene. CDR3 length: 20 amino acids. CDR3 bases: TGCGCCAGCAGCTCCACATCCATCGCGGGAGGGTCTATAGGGGACAATGAGCAGTTCTTC. It specifies CASSSTSIAGGSIGDNEQFF.

This rearrangement joins TRBV30 to TRBJ2-1; D not resolved. This CDR3 spans 14 amino acids. Trimming stripped 1 base from V and 7 bases from J, with 14 bases between. Germline CDR1 reads GTSNPN; CDR2 reads SVGIG (reference sequence). The chain's CDR3 is CAWSADPGGNEQFF. Written as DNA, the CDR3 is TGTGCCTGGAGTGCGGACCCAGGCGGTAATGAGCAGTTCTTC.

This clonotype was seen many times. This chain connects TRBV29-1 to TRBJ2-2; 8 nucleotides align to TRBD1. Trimming at V came to 7 bases and at J to 8 bases, leaving 6 bases not matched to a gene. Per the germline V gene, CDR1 is SQVTM and CDR2 is ANQGSEA. This CDR3 has 12 amino acids. The CDR3 loop reads CSAQGANGELFF. The CDR3 DNA reads as TGCAGCGCGCAGGGGGCAAATGGGGAGCTGTTTTTT.

This clonotype is termed medium-sized. This chain uses TRBV29-1 with TRBJ1-1, with a tentative D call TRBD1 (5 bases). With 4 bases removed from V and 8 bases from J, the gap between germline ends came to 11 bases. Germline V CDR1 and CDR2: SQVTM, ANQGSEA. There are 11 residues in the CDR3. CDR3 bases: TGCAGCGTTGTGGGGGGGACCGAAGCTTTCTTT. This translates into CSVVGGTEAFF.

In this sample, this clonotype turned up a few times. The rearrangement joins TRBV3-1 to TRBJ2-7; D is tentatively TRBD1 or TRBD2 (5 bases each). This CDR3 region has 17 residues. V was trimmed by 1 base and J by 0 bases, leaving 16 bases between them. The germline gives CDR1 LGHDT, CDR2 YNNKEL (reference sequence). Here the CDR3 reads CASSQGRYEGFSYEQYF. For the CDR3, the DNA is TGTGCCAGCAGCCAAGGACGCTATGAGGGGTTCTCCTACGAGCAGTACTTC.

This clonotype was detected many times. The J gene is TRBJ2-7, the V gene TRBV2; D may be TRBD1 (5 bases). Trimming removed 7 bases at V and 0 bases at J, with 22 bases between. The CDR3 sequence is 17 residues long. Germline CDR1 reads SNHLY; CDR2 reads FYNNEI. The CDR3 region is CASTIGRDGVSSYEQYF. The CDR3 nucleotides read TGTGCCAGCACCATCGGCAGGGATGGAGTTAGCTCCTACGAGCAGTACTTC.